This TCR beta chain stems from a study of metastatic and nonmetastatic thyroid tumors (dated by TCRdb to about 2020). With respect to the entire study: Repertoires from peripheral blood and from tumor or nodule tissue samples of malignant and benign thyroid patients were compared.

The investigation overall reported the following: TCR beta diversity was reported as significantly higher in malignant tumors than in benign nodules, in both blood and tumor samples.

Before undergoing thyroid surgery, none of the patients had been given any kind of treatment. Patient clinical samples collected from 2012 to 2018 were retrospectively analysed using T-cell receptor beta sequencing. Concerning this clone: Which antigen it targets is not known. No base qualities exist here, and no much larger clone lies one base off it.

The library was obtained by PCR. TCRdb lists the instrument as Illumina HiSeq 4000. High-throughput sequencing was used to profile the TCR beta-chain CDR3 region of each patient. As for the authors' bioinformatics: The researchers built a classifier to tell apart papillary thyroid cancer patients with distant metastasis, based on CDR3 differences among clinicopathological groups. To measure repertoire diversity the researchers used the Shannon index, while the Morisita-Horn index served to gauge how similar the tumor and blood repertoires were. TCRdb passed the public sequencing reads through fastp at Q25 and MiXCR, retaining productive beta sequences. TCRdb, not the authors, supplied the V and J calls. The sample table records 40,000 or so clones; roughly 12% of these occur just once. The ten largest account for approximately 9.5% of the sample. From the cysteine up to the phenylalanine, the CDR3 has a length of 15 residues. Only CDR3 DNA remains: 45 bases, in frame from the first base. The germline V gene supplies CDR1 SGHAT and CDR2 FQNNGV. V gives up 0 bases and J gives up 3 bases, and the segment between their germline ends measures 12 bases.

Material: blood. The chain is made from TRBV11-2 and TRBJ2-7; D gene: possibly TRBD2, on 6 matching bases. The clonotype was recovered from a female donor with papillary thyroid cancer or a benign thyroid nodule (not recorded which). Some clones in this sample may be carry-over from other donors' samples. The DNA sequence follows: TGTGCCAGCAGCTTAGATCCAGGCGGGGTCTACGAGCAGTACTTC. Its protein reads: CASSLDPGGVYEQYF.